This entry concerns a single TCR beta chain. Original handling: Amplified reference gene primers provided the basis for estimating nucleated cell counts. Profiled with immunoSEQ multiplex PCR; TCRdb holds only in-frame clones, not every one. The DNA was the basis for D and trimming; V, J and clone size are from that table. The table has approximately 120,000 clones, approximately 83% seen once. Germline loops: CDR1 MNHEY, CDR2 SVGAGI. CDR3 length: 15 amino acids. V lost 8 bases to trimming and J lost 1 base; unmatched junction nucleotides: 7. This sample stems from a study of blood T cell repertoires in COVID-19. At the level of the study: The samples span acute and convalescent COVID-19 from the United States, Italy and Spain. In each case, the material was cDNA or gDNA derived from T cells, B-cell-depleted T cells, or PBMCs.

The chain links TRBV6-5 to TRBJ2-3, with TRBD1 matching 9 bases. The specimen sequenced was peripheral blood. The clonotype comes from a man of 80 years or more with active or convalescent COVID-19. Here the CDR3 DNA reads TGTGCCAGCCCCGGGACAGGGTCACGCACAGATACGCAGTATTTT. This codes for CASPGTGSRTDTQYF.